Below, one T cell receptor (beta chain) is given with its context. No antigen is known for it. These data belong to a study of graft-versus-host responses after intestinal transplantation. Study details: Isolated intestinal, liver-intestinal, or multivisceral transplants were what recipients had. Every one of the recipients received anti-thymocyte globulin induction and afterwards took tacrolimus and steroids for around 3 years.

TCRdb keeps only in-frame clones here, not all; method: immunoSEQ multiplex PCR. The table shows 40,000 or so clones, with roughly 96% occurring only once. Study-wide findings and caveats: Some GvH clones were seen earlier in gut or blood, suggesting intestinal origin.

Trimming cost V 0 bases and J 4 bases, with 10 bases left between them. CDR1 MGHRA and CDR2 YSYEKL come from the germline V gene. This CDR3 has 16 amino acids. The sequencing here drew on unstimulated CD8+ T cells sorted from spleen or lymph node cells, taken before transplant. This receptor was obtained from a human donor who was the organ donor for an intestinal transplant. The chain joins TRBV4-1 to TRBJ1-6; D is ambiguous. The CDR3 protein is CASSQDPTEYNSPLHF. The CDR3 coding sequence is TGCGCCAGCAGCCAAGACCCGACGGAATATAATTCACCCCTCCACTTT.